This TCR beta chain appears in the sequencing data of a study of shared clonotypes between healthy human individuals. Data came from immunoSEQ multiplex PCR; TCRdb stores just in-frame clones and leaves some out. In the table there are about 2.3 million clones, 90% to 95% of which are singletons. Germline V lookup: CDR1 MDHEN, CDR2 SYDVKM. This CDR3 is 12 amino acids long. V lost 3 bases and J lost 8, with 8 bases in between. J is TRBJ2-1 and V is TRBV28, with unresolved D. The TCR originated in a young man in good health. Some clones in this sample may be carry-over from other donors' samples. The sequenced material came from naive CD4+ T cells from PBMCs. The subset is: CD45RA+ positively selected. The CDR3 reads CASSFLVYEQFF. The CDR3, as DNA: TGTGCCAGCAGTTTTTTGGTCTATGAGCAGTTCTTC. The full variable domain, its missing parts supplied by reference TRBV28 and TRBJ2-1, is DVKVTQSSRYLVKRTGEKVFLECVQDMDHENMFWYRQDPGLGLRLIYFSYDVKMKEKGDIPEGYSVSREKKERFSLILESASTNQTSMYLCASSFLVYEQFFGPGTRLTVL.